This TCR beta chain emerged from a study of graft-versus-host responses after intestinal transplantation. Study context: Tacrolimus plus steroids were given to all recipients for approximately three years, preceded by anti-thymocyte globulin induction.

Profiling relied on immunoSEQ multiplex PCR, and the TCRdb table lists in-frame clones only, not all of them. The sample lists more than 9,000 clones, around 73% occurring once. Study results and limitations: Within allografts, high graft-versus-host to host-versus-graft clonal ratios were seen among patients with graft-donor T cell macrochimerism. Levels of circulating GvH clones at their peak were associated with early post-transplant HvG declines. Present in recipient marrow, GvH clones included some that appeared first in ileum or blood.

CDR3 length equals 14 residues. Trimming stripped 3 bases from V and 3 bases from J, with 8 bases between. CDR1 and CDR2 (germline): MNHEY, SVGAGI. In its sample, this clone was seen a few times. Its specificity is not known. Tissue processing of the graft released intraepithelial and lamina propria lymphocytes from it. The rearrangement uses TRBV6-5 and TRBJ2-2; D is undetermined. The TCR comes from a human patient who received an intestinal transplant, so some T cells may come from the graft donor. Sample: ileum tissue, taken less than 550 days after intestinal transplant. The CDR3 nucleotides read TGTGCCAGCAGTTATAGACGGGACACCGGGGAGCTGTTTTTT. Residues: CASSYRRDTGELFF.